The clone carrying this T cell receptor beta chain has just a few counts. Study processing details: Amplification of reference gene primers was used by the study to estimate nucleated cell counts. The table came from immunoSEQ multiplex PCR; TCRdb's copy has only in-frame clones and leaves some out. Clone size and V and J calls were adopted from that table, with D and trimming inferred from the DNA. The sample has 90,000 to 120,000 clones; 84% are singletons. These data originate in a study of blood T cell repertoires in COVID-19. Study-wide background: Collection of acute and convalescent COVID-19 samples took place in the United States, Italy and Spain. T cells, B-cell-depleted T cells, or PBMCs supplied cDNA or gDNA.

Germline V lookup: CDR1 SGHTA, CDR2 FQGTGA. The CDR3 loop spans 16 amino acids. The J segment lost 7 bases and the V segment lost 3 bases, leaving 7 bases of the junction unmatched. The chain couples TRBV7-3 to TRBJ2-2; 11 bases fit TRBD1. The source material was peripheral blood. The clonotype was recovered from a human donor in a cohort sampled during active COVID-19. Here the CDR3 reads CASSLGQGVARGELFF. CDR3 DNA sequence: TGTGCCAGCAGCTTGGGACAGGGGGTGGCACGCGGGGAGCTGTTTTTT.